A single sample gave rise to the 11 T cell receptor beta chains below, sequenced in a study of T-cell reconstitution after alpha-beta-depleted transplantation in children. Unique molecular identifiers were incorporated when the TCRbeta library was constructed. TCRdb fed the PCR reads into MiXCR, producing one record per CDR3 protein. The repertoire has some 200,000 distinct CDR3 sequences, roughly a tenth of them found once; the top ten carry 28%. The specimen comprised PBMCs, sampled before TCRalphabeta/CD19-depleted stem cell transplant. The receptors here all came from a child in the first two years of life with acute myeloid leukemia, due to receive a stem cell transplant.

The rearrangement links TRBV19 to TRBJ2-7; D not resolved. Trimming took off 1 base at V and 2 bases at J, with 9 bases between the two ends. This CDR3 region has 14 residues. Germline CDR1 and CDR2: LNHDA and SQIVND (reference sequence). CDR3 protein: CASSIGTAAYEQYF. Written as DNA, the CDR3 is TGTGCCAGTAGTATAGGTACGGCGGCCTACGAGCAGTACTTC.

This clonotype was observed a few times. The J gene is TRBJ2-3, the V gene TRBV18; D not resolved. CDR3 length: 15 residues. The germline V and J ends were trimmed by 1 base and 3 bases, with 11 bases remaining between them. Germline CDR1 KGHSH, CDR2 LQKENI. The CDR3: CASSPQQSITDTQYF. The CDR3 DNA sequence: TGTGCCAGCTCACCACAACAGAGTATAACAGATACGCAGTATTTT.

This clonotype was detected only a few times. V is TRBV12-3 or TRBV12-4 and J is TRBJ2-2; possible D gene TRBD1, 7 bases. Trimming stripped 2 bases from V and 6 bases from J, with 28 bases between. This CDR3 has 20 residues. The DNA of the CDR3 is TGTGCCAGCAGTTTAAGGGGCAGGGGGGTTACCGTGCTGGATTCCGGGGAGCTGTTTTTT. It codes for CASSLRGRGVTVLDSGELFF.

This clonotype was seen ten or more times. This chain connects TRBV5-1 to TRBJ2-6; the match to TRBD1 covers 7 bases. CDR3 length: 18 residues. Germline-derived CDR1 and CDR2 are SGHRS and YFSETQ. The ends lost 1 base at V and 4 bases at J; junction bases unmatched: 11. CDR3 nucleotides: TGCGCCAGCAGCTTGCTAGGACAGGCCCTCCTCGGGGCCAACGTCCTGACTTTC. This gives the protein CASSLLGQALLGANVLTF.

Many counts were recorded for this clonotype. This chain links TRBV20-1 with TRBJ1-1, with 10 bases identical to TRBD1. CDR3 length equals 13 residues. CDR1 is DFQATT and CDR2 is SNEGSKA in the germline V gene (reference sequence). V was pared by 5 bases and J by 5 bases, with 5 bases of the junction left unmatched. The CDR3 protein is CSAVTGGNTEAFF. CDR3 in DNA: TGCAGTGCTGTGACAGGGGGCAATACTGAAGCTTTCTTT.

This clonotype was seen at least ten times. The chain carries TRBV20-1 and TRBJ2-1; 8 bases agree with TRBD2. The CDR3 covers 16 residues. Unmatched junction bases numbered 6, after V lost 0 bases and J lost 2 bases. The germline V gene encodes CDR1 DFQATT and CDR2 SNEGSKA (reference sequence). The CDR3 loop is CSARDFSGRTYNEQFF. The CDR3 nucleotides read TGCAGTGCTAGAGATTTCAGCGGGAGAACCTACAATGAGCAGTTCTTC.

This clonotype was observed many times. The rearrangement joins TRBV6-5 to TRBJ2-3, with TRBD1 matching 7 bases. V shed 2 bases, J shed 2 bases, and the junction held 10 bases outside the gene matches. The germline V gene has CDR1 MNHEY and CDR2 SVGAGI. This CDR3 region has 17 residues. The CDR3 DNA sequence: TGTGCCAGCAGTTACGGTTGGACAGGAGTTGTCACAGATACGCAGTATTTT. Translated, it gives CASSYGWTGVVTDTQYF.

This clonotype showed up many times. The CDR3 reads CASSQDVLNSGRVGTDTQYF. The CDR3 DNA sequence: TGCGCCAGCAGCCAAGACGTTCTGAATAGCGGGAGGGTCGGCACAGATACGCAGTATTTT. The J gene is TRBJ2-3, the V gene TRBV4-3, with 11 bases aligning to TRBD2. This CDR3 comprises 20 residues. Trimming cost V 0 bases and J 1 base; bases outside gene matches: 12. Germline lookup yields CDR1 LGHNA and CDR2 YSLEER.

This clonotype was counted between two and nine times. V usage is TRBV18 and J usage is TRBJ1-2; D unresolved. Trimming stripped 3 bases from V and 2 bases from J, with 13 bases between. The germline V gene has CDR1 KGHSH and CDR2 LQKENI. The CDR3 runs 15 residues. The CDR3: CASSPNLTPNYGYTF. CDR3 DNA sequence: TGTGCCAGCTCACCCAACTTAACACCGAACTATGGCTACACCTTC.

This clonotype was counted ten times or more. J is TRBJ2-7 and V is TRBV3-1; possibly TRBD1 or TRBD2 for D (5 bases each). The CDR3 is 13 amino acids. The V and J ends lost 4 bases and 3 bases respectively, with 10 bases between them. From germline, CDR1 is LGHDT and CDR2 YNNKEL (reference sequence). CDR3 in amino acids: CASSRGRNYEQYF. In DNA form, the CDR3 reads TGTGCCAGCAGCCGGGGACGGAACTACGAGCAGTACTTC.

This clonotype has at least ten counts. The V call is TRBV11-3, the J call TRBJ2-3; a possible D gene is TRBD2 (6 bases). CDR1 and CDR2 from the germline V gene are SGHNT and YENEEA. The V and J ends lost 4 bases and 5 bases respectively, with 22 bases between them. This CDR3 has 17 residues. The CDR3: CASSYASGTFAIDTQYF. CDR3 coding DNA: TGTGCCAGCAGCTACGCCTCCGGGACTTTTGCCATAGATACGCAGTATTTT.